This section outlines one T cell receptor beta chain sequence together with its context. The target antigen is unknown. Per germline, CDR1 PRHDT and CDR2 FYEKMQ (reference sequence). V dropped 9 bases and J dropped 4 bases, with 15 bases sitting between them. The CDR3 has 13 residues. The sample comes from a study of shared clonotypes between healthy human individuals. Overall study context: Each donor's CD4 naive and CD4 memory cells filled three plates apiece, CD8 naive two, and CD8 memory one.

Generated by immunoSEQ multiplex PCR, the TCRdb table keeps only in-frame clones and is missing some. The sample includes approximately 710,000 clones, 90% of them seen just once. Regarding the study as a whole: Even with large depth, rarefaction showed that sorted-subset sequencing was incomplete. Shared clonotypes: approximately 5% naive CD4, about 3.3% naive CD8, 2.3% memory CD4, 0.35% to 0.5% memory CD8.

The sequence was collected from a man in his late teens or twenties in good health. Some clones in this sample may be carry-over from other donors' samples. The sample taken for sequencing was memory CD8+ T cells from PBMCs. Subset reported: CD45RO+ cells pooled with CCR7-negative TemRA cells. V usage is TRBV13 and J usage is TRBJ2-5, with D perhaps TRBD1 (6 bases). In nucleotides, the CDR3 is TGTGCCAGTAAGATGGGGGCAGGAGAGACCCAGTACTTC. Protein product: CASKMGAGETQYF. The complete variable domain, with remaining parts taken from reference TRBV13 and TRBJ2-5, reads AAGVIQSPRHLIKEKRETATLKCYPIPRHDTVYWYQQGPGQDPQFLISFYEKMQSDKGSIPDRFSAQQFSDYHSELNMSSLELGDSALYFCASKMGAGETQYFGPGTRLLVL.